Below are 15 T cell receptor beta chains sequenced from a single sample in a study of tissue T cells after allogeneic stem cell transplantation. Indicated time point: mouse harvest day 14 after allogeneic transplant. The graft held 10^6 splenic CD5+ T cells and 10^7 T-cell-depleted bone marrow cells. Using immunoSEQ multiplex PCR, the repertoire was profiled, and TCRdb retains in-frame clones only, with some absent. Among thousands of clones, around a third were seen once, and the ten largest hold less than 4.5%. What was sequenced was skin. These receptors were collected from a female BALB/c mouse given C57BL/6 T cells with graft-versus-host disease after an allogeneic hematopoietic cell transplant.

In regard to this clone: All gene names here are mouse names. The CDR3 end lies 1 residue beyond the end of the read and is filled in from the germline J gene. The chain uses TRBV12-2 and TRBJ1-6; maybe TRBD1 (5 bases). TRBJ1-6 is an open reading frame, and its role is uncertain. This CDR3 contains 15 residues. Germline CDR1 SGHLS, CDR2 HYDKME. V dropped 2 bases and J dropped 3 bases, with 10 bases sitting between them. The covered CDR3 bases are TGTGCCAGCTCTCCCGACGGGGGCTATAATTCGCCCCTCTAC. Translated: CASSPDGGYNSPLY. The full CDR3 protein reads CASSPDGGYNSPLYF.

For this clone: Mouse names are used for the genes. The CDR3 end lies 1 residue beyond the end of the read and is filled in from the germline J gene. The genes are TRBV17 and TRBJ2-4; a possible D gene is TRBD1 (6 bases). The V gene's germline CDR1 is MNHDT and CDR2 YYDKIL. V was pared by 0 bases and J by 4 bases, with 8 bases between. This CDR3 has 14 residues. This CDR3 reads CASSREGQKNTLYF. The covered CDR3 bases are TGTGCTAGCAGTAGAGAAGGACAGAAAAACACCTTGTAC.

About this clone: Gene names follow the mouse nomenclature. The read ends 1 residue early relative to the CDR3; the germline J gene fills the gap. V gene TRBV3 combines with J gene TRBJ2-7, with D possibly TRBD2 on 6 matching bases. Trimming left V 2 bases short and J 7 bases short, with 12 bases between. Germline V CDR1 and CDR2: SNHLY, FYNGKV (reference sequence). The CDR3 totals 13 residues. The CDR3 loop is CASSLSWGGEQYF. CDR3 bases read: TGTGCCAGCAGCTTAAGCTGGGGAGGGGAACAGTAC.

This clone counts as medium-sized (0.01 to 0.1%). The gene symbols are mouse symbols. The CDR3 end falls 1 residue outside the read, so it is completed with the germline J gene. This rearrangement joins TRBV2 to TRBJ2-7; possibly TRBD1 for D (6 bases). CDR1 is LGHNA, CDR2 YSYQKL, per germline. CDR3 size: 14 residues. V was cut by 4 bases and J by 4 bases, with 14 bases left in between. The DNA read from the CDR3 is TGTGCCAGCAGCCTCCAAGGGACAACTTATGAACAGTAC. It yields the protein CASSLQGTTYEQY. The full CDR3 is CASSLQGTTYEQYF.

Turning to this clone: Here the gene names and germline are mouse. Coverage ceases 1 residue before the CDR3 finishes, and the germline J gene fills in the end. The J gene is TRBJ1-6, the V gene TRBV26; D possibly corresponds to TRBD1 (5 bases). TRBJ1-6 is recorded as an ORF, its role being uncertain. Germline V gene sequence: CDR1 KGHPV, CDR2 FQNQEV (reference sequence). The V gene lost 4 bases and the J gene lost 3 bases, with 7 bases spanning the gap. The CDR3 is made up of 14 amino acids. The part of the CDR3 DNA that was read is TGTGCCAGCAGTCCCGACAGCTATAATTCGCCCCTCTAC. Protein sequence: CASSPDSYNSPLY. The complete CDR3 sequence is CASSPDSYNSPLYF.

Notes on this clone: Gene names denote mouse genes. The CDR3 extends 1 residue past the end of the read, so its final part is completed from the germline J gene. V usage is TRBV12-1 and J usage is TRBJ1-2; D unresolved. In germline, CDR1 is SGHSN, CDR2 HYEKVE. CDR3 length: 12 amino acids. The V end lost 3 bases, the J end lost 0 bases, and 4 bases lay between the germline ends. The CDR3 spells CASSWANSDYTF. CDR3 DNA, as far as it was read: TGTGCCAGCTCTTGGGCAAACTCCGACTACACC.

On this clone: Gene labels here are mouse ones. The read terminates 1 residue before the CDR3 end, so the remaining end is supplied by the germline J gene. The chain links TRBV3 to TRBJ2-3, with D maybe TRBD1 (5 bases). Looked up from germline, CDR1 is SNHLY and CDR2 is FYNGKV (reference sequence). The CDR3 is 15 amino acids. V was trimmed by 2 bases and J by 0 bases, leaving 9 bases between them. The CDR3 is CASSLQGWSAETLYF. The part of the CDR3 DNA that was read is TGTGCCAGCAGCTTACAGGGATGGAGTGCAGAAACGCTGTAT.

Comment on this clone: Gene names are mouse gene names. The observed sequence ends 1 residue before the CDR3 terminus, with the missing tail filled in from the germline J gene. The chain uses TRBV5 and TRBJ2-5; possible D gene TRBD1, 6 bases. V was clipped by 0 bases and J by 3 bases, with 7 bases between them. CDR1 and CDR2 (germline): LGHNA, YNLKQL (reference sequence). The length of the CDR3 is 14 residues. The DNA read from the CDR3 is TGTGCCAGCAGCCAAGATAGGGGGCAAGACACCCAGTAC. Its translation: CASSQDRGQDTQY. The CDR3 as a whole reads CASSQDRGQDTQYF.

This clone has a single count. Germline and genes here are mouse. Sequencing ends 1 residue short of the CDR3 end; the germline J gene provides the rest. The V gene is TRBV15, the J gene TRBJ2-2, with D maybe TRBD1 (5 bases). Germline CDR1 SGHND, CDR2 FRSKSL. This CDR3 is built from 15 residues. V dropped 1 base and J dropped 1 base, with 7 bases sitting between them. The CDR3 bases that were read are TGTGCCAGCAGTTTAGACAGGCGAAACACCGGGCAGCTCTAC. It codes for CASSLDRRNTGQLY. The whole CDR3 protein reads CASSLDRRNTGQLYF.

Only a few counts were recorded for this clone. Germline and genes here are mouse. Read coverage stops 1 residue before the CDR3 terminus; the germline J gene supplies the remainder. The rearrangement joins TRBV26 to TRBJ2-7; D call uncertain. The germline V gene has CDR1 KGHPV and CDR2 FQNQEV (reference sequence). The CDR3 runs 11 residues. V lost 2 bases and J 4 bases, leaving 3 bases between the germline ends. The CDR3: CASSLSYEQYF. The CDR3 bases that were read are TGTGCCAGCAGTCTGAGTTATGAACAGTAC.

This clone is categorized as medium-sized. Gene names and germline match the mouse. Coverage ceases 1 residue before the CDR3 finishes, and the germline J gene fills in the end. J is TRBJ1-3 and V is TRBV16, with D maybe TRBD1 (6 bases). Trimming shortened V by 1 base and J by 6 bases, and 10 bases separated the two germline ends. From germline, CDR1 is SGHSA and CDR2 FRNQAP. The length of the CDR3 is 14 residues. The CDR3 sequence: CASSLGGTPNTLYF. Partial CDR3 DNA: TGTGCAAGCAGCTTAGGGGGGACACCAAATACGCTCTAT.

By sample share, this clone is medium-sized. The genes are named according to mouse. The read terminates 1 residue ahead of where the CDR3 ends, so the germline J gene completes it. The chain couples TRBV26 to TRBJ2-2, with 8 bases matching TRBD2. CDR3 length: 15 residues. With V trimmed by 0 bases and J by 4 bases, 1 base remained unmatched. The V gene's germline CDR1 is KGHPV and CDR2 FQNQEV (reference sequence). CDR3 protein: CASSLSGGATGQLYF. The CDR3 bases that were read are TGTGCCAGCAGTCTGTCCGGGGGGGCCACCGGGCAGCTCTAC.

A remark on this clone: Gene names and germline refer to mouse. The read is 1 residue too short to cover the CDR3 end, so that end is filled in from the germline J gene. The chain joins TRBV31 to TRBJ1-1; D is unclear. The CDR3 is made up of 13 amino acids. Deletions cut 1 base from V and 0 bases from J, with 6 bases between. Germline values: CDR1 GKSSPN, CDR2 SITVG. The CDR3 sequence is CAWSPGANTEVFF. The CDR3 bases that were read are TGTGCCTGGAGTCCGGGCGCAAACACAGAAGTCTTC.

Only a few counts were recorded for this clone. Gene names refer to mouse genes. Coverage ceases 1 residue before the CDR3 finishes, and the germline J gene fills in the end. The chain joins TRBV12-1 to TRBJ2-2, with TRBD1 matching over 10 bases. This CDR3 region has 14 residues. From germline, CDR1 is SGHSN and CDR2 HYEKVE. J was trimmed by 6 bases and V by 2 bases; bases with no gene match: 2. CDR3 sequence: CASSPTGGPGQLYF. CDR3 DNA, as far as it was read: TGTGCCAGCTCTCCGACAGGGGGCCCCGGGCAGCTCTAC. Full variable domain (outside the CDR3, taken from reference TRBV12-1 and TRBJ2-2): DSGVVQSPRHIIKEKGGRSVLTCIPISGHSNVVWYQQTLGKELKFLIQHYEKVERDKGFLPSRFSVQQFDDYHSEMNMSALELEDSAMYFCASSPTGGPGQLYFGEGSKLTVL.

Only one count was recorded for this clone. Any gene name here is a mouse gene name. The observed sequence ends 1 residue before the CDR3 terminus, with the missing tail filled in from the germline J gene. The rearrangement uses TRBV26 and TRBJ2-4; 8 nucleotides match TRBD2. The V gene's germline CDR1 is KGHPV and CDR2 FQNQEV (reference sequence). The CDR3 sequence is 16 residues long. Trimming took 0 bases from V and 0 from J; bases not matched to a gene: 2. CDR3 DNA, as far as it was read: TGTGCCAGCAGTCTGTCTGGGGGGGGGAGTCAAAACACCTTGTAC. It encodes CASSLSGGGSQNTLY. The whole CDR3 protein reads CASSLSGGGSQNTLYF.